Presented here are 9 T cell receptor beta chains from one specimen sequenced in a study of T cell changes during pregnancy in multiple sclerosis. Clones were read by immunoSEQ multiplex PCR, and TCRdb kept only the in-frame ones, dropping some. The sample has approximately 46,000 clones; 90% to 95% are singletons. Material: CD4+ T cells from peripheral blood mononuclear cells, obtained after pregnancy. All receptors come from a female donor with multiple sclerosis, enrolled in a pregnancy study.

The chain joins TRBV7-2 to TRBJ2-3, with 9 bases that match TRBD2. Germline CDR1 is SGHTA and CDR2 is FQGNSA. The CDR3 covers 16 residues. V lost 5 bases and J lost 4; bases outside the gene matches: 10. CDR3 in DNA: TGTGCCAGCAGCAAATCTAGCGGGGCGGGGGCAGATACGCAGTATTTT. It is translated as CASSKSSGAGADTQYF.

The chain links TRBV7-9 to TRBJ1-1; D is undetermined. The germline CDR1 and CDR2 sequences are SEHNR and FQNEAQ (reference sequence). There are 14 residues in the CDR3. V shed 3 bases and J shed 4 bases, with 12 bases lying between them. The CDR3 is CASSFPGSATEAFF. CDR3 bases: TGTGCCAGCAGCTTTCCCGGGTCTGCCACTGAAGCTTTCTTT.

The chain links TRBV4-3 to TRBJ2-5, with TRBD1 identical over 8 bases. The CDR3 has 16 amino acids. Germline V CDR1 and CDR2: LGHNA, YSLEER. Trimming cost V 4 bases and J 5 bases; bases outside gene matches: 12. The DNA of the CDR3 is TGCGCCAGCAGCCTTGACCATCAGGGGGCCGGCGAGACCCAGTACTTC. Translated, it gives CASSLDHQGAGETQYF.

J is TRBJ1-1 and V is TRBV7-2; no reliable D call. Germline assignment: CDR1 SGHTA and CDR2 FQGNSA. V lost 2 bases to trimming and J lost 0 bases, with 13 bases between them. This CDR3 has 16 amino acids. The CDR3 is CASSLWYRRMNTEAFF. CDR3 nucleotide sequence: TGTGCCAGCAGCTTATGGTATCGGAGGATGAACACTGAAGCTTTCTTT.

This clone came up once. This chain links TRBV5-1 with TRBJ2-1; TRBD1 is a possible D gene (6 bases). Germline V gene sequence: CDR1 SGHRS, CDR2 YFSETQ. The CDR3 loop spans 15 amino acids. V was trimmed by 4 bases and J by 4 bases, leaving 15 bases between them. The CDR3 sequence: CASSKTGTRYNEQFF. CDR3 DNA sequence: TGCGCCAGCAGCAAGACCGGGACACGGTACAATGAGCAGTTCTTC. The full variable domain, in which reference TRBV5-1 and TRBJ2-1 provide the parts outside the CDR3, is KAGVTQTPRYLIKTRGQQVTLSCSPISGHRSVSWYQQTPGQGLQFLFEYFSETQRNKGNFPGRFSGRQFSNSRSEMNVSTLELGDSALYLCASSKTGTRYNEQFFGPGTRLTVL.

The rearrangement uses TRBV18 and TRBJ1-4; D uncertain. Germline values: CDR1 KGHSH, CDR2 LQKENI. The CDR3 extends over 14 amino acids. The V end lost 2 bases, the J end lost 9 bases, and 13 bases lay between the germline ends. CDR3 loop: CASSPGGSNQKLFF. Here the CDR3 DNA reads TGTGCCAGCTCACCAGGCGGGTCAAACCAAAAACTGTTTTTT.

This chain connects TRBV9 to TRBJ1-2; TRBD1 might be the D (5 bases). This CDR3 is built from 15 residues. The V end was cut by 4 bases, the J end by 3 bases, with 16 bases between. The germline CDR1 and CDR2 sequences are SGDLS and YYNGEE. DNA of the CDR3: TGTGCCAGCAGCCCCCATCAAGGGGCGGACTATGGCTACACCTTC. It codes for CASSPHQGADYGYTF.

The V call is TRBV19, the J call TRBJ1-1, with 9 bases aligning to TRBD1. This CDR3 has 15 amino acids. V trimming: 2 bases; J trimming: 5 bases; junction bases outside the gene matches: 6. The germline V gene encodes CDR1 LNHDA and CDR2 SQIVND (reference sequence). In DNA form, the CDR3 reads TGTGCCAGTAGTATAAGGGACAGGGCGAATACTGAAGCTTTCTTT. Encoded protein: CASSIRDRANTEAFF.

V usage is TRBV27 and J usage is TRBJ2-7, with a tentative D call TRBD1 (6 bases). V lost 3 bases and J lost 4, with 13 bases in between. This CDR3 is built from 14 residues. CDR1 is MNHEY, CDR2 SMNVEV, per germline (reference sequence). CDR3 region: CASSFTGTTYEQYF. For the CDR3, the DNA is TGTGCCAGCAGTTTCACCGGGACAACTTACGAGCAGTACTTC.